This TCR beta chain emerged from a study of cytomegalovirus exposure and HLA in healthy donors. Study background: Prior work identified around 100 million unique TCR beta sequences in some 200 million T cells.

Remarks on this clone: Its antigen remains unknown.

The study's findings and limits: HLA restriction was apparent for most CMV-associated TCR beta chains in a later analysis. The classifier reportedly diagnosed cytomegalovirus status with high sensitivity and specificity. A missense DCLRE1C variant was associated with V- and J-gene trimming of TCR beta chains in a later analysis, and an independent cohort replicated the association.

The V gene's germline CDR1 is SGDLS and CDR2 YYNGEE. This CDR3 contains 17 residues. J was trimmed by 2 bases and V by 2 bases; bases with no gene match: 9. Primers included in the PCR were 60 Vbeta and 13 Jbeta primers. Repertoires were generated with immunoSEQ multiplex PCR, while TCRdb's copy carries only in-frame clones and drops some. In the table there are about 180,000 clones, 65% to 85% of which are singletons. The origin of this receptor is a male donor in good health and CMV-seronegative. This chain joins TRBV9 and TRBJ2-3; TRBD2 matches at 9 bases. The sample taken for sequencing was PBMCs. Here the CDR3 reads CASSVSTSSGVTDTQYF. CDR3 nucleotides: TGTGCCAGCAGCGTCTCTACCTCTAGCGGGGTCACAGATACGCAGTATTTT.